This T cell receptor (beta chain) was obtained from a study of T-cell memory formation after mild COVID-19. Broader study findings: Contracting clones localized mainly to CM and EM when CD4+ and mainly to EMRA when CD8+.

TCRdb re-called the 5' RACE reads with MiXCR, one entry per CDR3 protein. This table has about 360,000 distinct CDR3 sequences, 14% appearing once. Between the trimmed V and J ends, which lost 5 bases and 2 bases, there was a span of 7 bases. CDR3 length equals 14 residues. From germline, CDR1 is SGHAT and CDR2 FQDESV (reference sequence). This clonotype occurred a few times. The antigen is not known. Sequencing was carried out using PBMCs or a T cell subset sorted from them (not recorded which). This chain uses TRBV11-1 with TRBJ2-6, with D hard to call. The clonotype comes from a man aged 18 to 29 who had mild COVID-19 (a few samples of this study predate the infection). Cell type and time point are not known. The CDR3: CASSAYPGANVLTF. The CDR3 coding sequence is TGTGCCAGCAGCGCTTATCCTGGGGCCAACGTCCTGACTTTC.